The clone carrying this T cell receptor (beta chain) has only a few counts. No antigen is known for it. Germline V gives CDR1 LGHDT, CDR2 YNNKEL (reference sequence). This CDR3 has 15 residues. The ends were cut back, 1 base at V and 0 bases at J, with 9 bases in the middle. This record comes from a study of response to subunit inactivated influenza vaccine. General study findings and limits: Authors suggested seasonal influenza vaccinations each recruit few new T cells.

TCRdb reprocessed the RT-PCR reads with MiXCR, giving one entry per CDR3 protein. The table includes approximately 490,000 distinct CDR3 sequences, approximately 6.9% detected once. The chain couples TRBV3-1 to TRBJ2-5; no reliable D call. Sequencing was performed on PBMCs from blood, taken roughly 24 months after vaccination. The receptor comes from a man in his fifties or sixties who received an inactivated influenza vaccine. For the CDR3, the DNA is TGTGCCAGCAGCCAAGGACCGACGAACCAAGAGACCCAGTACTTC. This codes for CASSQGPTNQETQYF.